Below, 8 T cell receptor beta chains from the same sample are listed, as sequenced in a study of T cells in Graves' hyperthyroidism and ophthalmopathy. Amplified TCR beta CDR3 regions derived from RNA transcripts. HTBI primers were used for first-round RT-PCR of the TCR CDR3. MiXCR was run by TCRdb on the multiplex PCR reads, yielding one entry per CDR3 protein. The sample consists of some 370,000 distinct CDR3 sequences, about 14% of them appearing once. Sequenced input: blood. All receptors derive from a man in his fifties with Graves' ophthalmopathy.

The table lists this clonotype with a few counts. Possible read error: a much larger clone is one base away. The chain links TRBV12-3 or TRBV12-4 to TRBJ2-7; TRBD1 aligns across 10 bases. The CDR3 consists of 17 residues. With 5 bases clipped from V and 5 bases from J, the junction kept 15 bases outside the gene matches. The CDR3 DNA is TGTGCCAGCAGTCCAGCTGCCGAGACAGGGGGCGAAGACGAGCAGTACTTC. Its translation is CASSPAAETGGEDEQYF.

This clonotype was picked up a small number of times. This chain links TRBV7-9 with TRBJ1-1; D gene uncertain. The ends were cut back, 4 bases at V and 1 base at J, with 13 bases in the middle. The CDR3 has 15 amino acids. Germline loops: CDR1 SEHNR, CDR2 FQNEAQ (reference sequence). CDR3 sequence (DNA): TGTGCCAGCAGCTGGGAAAGCCCATCGAACACTGAAGCTTTCTTT. The encoded protein is CASSWESPSNTEAFF.

The V and J genes are TRBV4-1 and TRBJ2-2; 9 bases match TRBD2. V dropped 1 base and J dropped 6; count of bases not matched to a gene: 12. Germline V gene data show CDR1 as MGHRA and CDR2 as YSYEKL. The CDR3 contains 18 residues. Written as DNA, the CDR3 is TGCGCCAGCAGCCAAGGCACCGACGCGGGAGGGCGGGCCGGGGAGCTGTTTTTT. It yields the protein CASSQGTDAGGRAGELFF.

This clonotype came up many times. The chain recombines TRBV20-1 with TRBJ1-4; D is uncertain. CDR1 DFQATT and CDR2 SNEGSKA come from the germline V gene (reference sequence). The V end was cut by 1 base, the J end by 7 bases, with 10 bases between. The CDR3 length is 13 residues. The CDR3 region is CSARANILEKLFF. As DNA, the CDR3 is TGCAGTGCTAGAGCGAACATCCTTGAAAAACTGTTTTTT.

This clonotype was seen repeatedly, ten times or more. This chain connects TRBV28 to TRBJ1-6; D remains unclear. The CDR3 extends over 14 amino acids. Trimming shortened V by 0 bases and J by 9 bases, and 9 bases separated the two germline ends. Germline-derived CDR1 and CDR2 are MDHEN and SYDVKM. CDR3 in DNA: TGTGCCAGCAGTTTATGGACTGAAGGTTCACCCCTCCACTTT. Translation: CASSLWTEGSPLHF.

V usage is TRBV2 and J usage is TRBJ2-5, with unresolved D. CDR1 and CDR2 from the germline V gene are SNHLY and FYNNEI. The CDR3 spans 13 residues. Trimming took 4 bases from V and 1 from J, leaving 7 bases between them. DNA of the CDR3: TGTGCCAGCAGTGGGGGTGGCCAAGAGACCCAGTACTTC. Amino acids: CASSGGGQETQYF.

V gene TRBV5-6 combines with J gene TRBJ1-1; no definite D call. The V gene's germline CDR1 is SGHDT and CDR2 YYEEEE. The CDR3 runs to 12 residues. Trimming took 1 base from V and 9 from J, leaving 10 bases between them. The CDR3 nucleotides are TGTGCCAGCAGCTTGTCGGTCAACCAAGCTTTCTTT. Amino acids: CASSLSVNQAFF.

This clonotype was observed a few times. CDR3 nucleotide sequence: TGTGCCAGCAGTTACTCCCAACCGGGACTAGCGGTCGGGGGGCAGTTCTTC. It codes for CASSYSQPGLAVGGQFF. The chain combines TRBV6-2 or TRBV6-3 with TRBJ2-1; TRBD2 aligns across 11 bases. The CDR3 spans 17 residues. V shed 0 bases and J 12 bases; nucleotides not matched to a gene: 13. CDR1 and CDR2 from the germline V gene are MNHEY and SVGEGT.